A single sample gave rise to the 22 T cell receptor beta chains below, sequenced in a study of T cells after yellow fever vaccination. TCRdb reprocessed the 5' RACE reads via MiXCR and lists one record per CDR3 protein. Of about 320,000 distinct CDR3 sequences in the sample, 6.8% were seen once. The sequenced sample was PBMCs, obtained 45 days after the first yellow fever vaccination. These receptors were obtained from a man between 18 and 29 years old who received the YFV17D yellow fever vaccine.

This clonotype was seen more than once but under ten times. This chain joins TRBV29-1 and TRBJ1-1; no definite D call. Germline-derived CDR1 and CDR2 are SQVTM and ANQGSEA. Deletions cut 1 base from V and 1 base from J, with 4 bases between. The CDR3 is made up of 12 amino acids. The CDR3 spells CSVEVENTEAFF. The CDR3, as DNA: TGCAGCGTTGAAGTAGAGAACACTGAAGCTTTCTTT. Using reference TRBV29-1 and TRBJ1-1 for the parts outside the CDR3, the full variable domain is SAVISQKPSRDICQRGTSLTIQCQVDSQVTMMFWYRQQPGQSLTLIATANQGSEATYESGFVIDKFPISRPNLTFSTLTVSNMSPEDSSIYLCSVEVENTEAFFGQGTRLTVV.

V is TRBV5-4 and J is TRBJ2-1; maybe TRBD1 (6 bases). The CDR3 has 19 residues. The germline V gene encodes CDR1 SGHNT and CDR2 YYREEE (reference sequence). Trimming cost V 4 bases and J 3 bases, with 26 bases left between them. Written as DNA, the CDR3 is TGTGCCAGCAGCCTGGACTTACCAGGGGTTCGCCTGGGCTACAATGAGCAGTTCTTC. Translating gives CASSLDLPGVRLGYNEQFF.

In this sample, this clonotype turned up many times. The genes are TRBV5-1 and TRBJ2-3; D might be TRBD2 (7 bases). This CDR3 contains 14 residues. CDR1 SGHRS and CDR2 YFSETQ come from the germline V gene. With 0 bases removed from V and 6 bases from J, the gap between germline ends came to 11 bases. This CDR3 is CASSLAWGGDTQYF. In nucleotides, the CDR3 is TGCGCCAGCAGCTTGGCCTGGGGGGGCGATACGCAGTATTTT.

This clonotype has more than one count but fewer than ten. This rearrangement joins TRBV7-9 to TRBJ2-5, with 8 positions matching TRBD2. Germline CDR1 and CDR2: SEHNR and FQNEAQ (reference sequence). V gave up 7 bases and J gave up 5 bases; unmatched junction bases: 15. This CDR3 region has 16 residues. The CDR3 loop is CASKGEGLGPWETQYF. As DNA, the CDR3 is TGTGCCAGCAAAGGCGAGGGACTAGGACCCTGGGAGACCCAGTACTTC.

The chain couples TRBV6-7 to TRBJ2-2; a weak D match, TRBD2 (6 bases). TRBV6-7 is filed as an ORF, its function uncertain. Deletions cut 5 bases from V and 4 bases from J, with 14 bases between. This CDR3 region has 15 residues. Here the CDR3 DNA reads TGTGCCAGCAGTCCCCCGACTAGTTCCACCGGGGAGCTGTTTTTT. It translates to CASSPPTSSTGELFF.

The chain combines TRBV2 with TRBJ2-5; 10 bases line up with TRBD2. CDR3 length equals 13 residues. Unmatched junction bases numbered 3, after V lost 8 bases and J lost 3 bases. Looked up from germline, CDR1 is SNHLY and CDR2 is FYNNEI. The CDR3 spells CASGGLAEETQYF. CDR3 DNA: TGTGCCAGCGGAGGACTAGCGGAAGAGACCCAGTACTTC.

This clonotype was picked up a small number of times. The chain carries TRBV13 and TRBJ1-1; possibly TRBD1 for D (6 bases). Trimming removed 5 bases from V and 1 base from J, with 11 bases in between. Germline V CDR1 and CDR2: PRHDT, FYEKMQ (reference sequence). This CDR3 has 14 residues. The CDR3 loop reads CASSTGHTNTEAFF. The CDR3, as DNA: TGTGCCAGCAGCACGGGACACACGAACACTGAAGCTTTCTTT.

Of note for this clonotype: This may arise from a read error, as a much more abundant clone is one base away. The chain has TRBV3-1 and TRBJ2-3; the match to TRBD2 covers 7 bases. Germline V gene sequence: CDR1 LGHDT, CDR2 YNNKEL (reference sequence). This CDR3 comprises 18 residues. CDR3 loop: CAISPRTRPLYGTDTQYF. The CDR3 region has the DNA TGTGCCATCAGCCCTCGGACTAGACCGCTCTATGGCACAGATACGCAGTATTTT.

This clonotype was picked up a small number of times. The chain couples TRBV7-2 to TRBJ1-1; TRBD1 matches 9 bases. The CDR3 has 16 amino acids. The V gene end was trimmed by 3 bases and the J gene end by 4 bases; junction bases not matched to a gene: 9. Germline V lookup: CDR1 SGHTA, CDR2 FQGNSA. CDR3 sequence (DNA): TGTGCCAGCAGCTTGGACAGGGGTCGGGAGGGCACTGAAGCTTTCTTT. Amino acids: CASSLDRGREGTEAFF.

This clonotype has a handful of counts. The chain employs TRBV30 and TRBJ1-2; D gene uncertain. The V gene's germline CDR1 is GTSNPN and CDR2 SVGIG (reference sequence). V lost 1 base and J 8 bases, leaving 8 bases between the germline ends. The CDR3 length is 11 residues. The CDR3 loop reads CAWSGTYGYTF. The DNA for the CDR3 is TGTGCCTGGAGTGGGACTTACGGCTACACCTTC.

This clonotype was detected a few times. Compared with germline, one end of the junction differs, possibly owing to a read error. The chain combines TRBV4-3 with TRBJ1-1; 7 positions agree with TRBD1. This CDR3 is built from 13 residues. Germline lookup yields CDR1 LGHNA and CDR2 YSLEER. In DNA, the CDR3 is TGCGCCAGCAGCCATGTAGGACCGAGGGGGCTCCGATTT. Protein product: CASSHVGPRGLRF.

This clonotype appeared a few times. This chain links TRBV27 with TRBJ2-7; unclear D gene. Looked up from germline, CDR1 is MNHEY and CDR2 is SMNVEV (reference sequence). The CDR3 consists of 14 residues. Deletions cut 6 bases from V and 0 bases from J, with 12 bases between. CDR3 sequence: CASRITFSSYEQYV. DNA for the CDR3: TGTGCCAGCAGGATAACTTTTAGCTCCTACGAGCAGTACGTC.

V is TRBV7-7 and J is TRBJ2-2; 7 nucleotides align to TRBD1. The CDR3 loop spans 14 amino acids. Germline assignment: CDR1 SSHAT and CDR2 FNYEAQ (reference sequence). The junction had 7 bases not matched to a gene; V was cut back by 5 bases and J by 7 bases. The CDR3 DNA follows: TGTGCCAGCAGCATAAGACAGGGAGTCGGGGAGCTGTTTTTT. This codes for CASSIRQGVGELFF.

This clonotype has a count of ten or more. The gene calls are TRBV12-3 or TRBV12-4 and TRBJ1-1, with D maybe TRBD1 (5 bases). CDR3 size: 13 residues. The V end lost 6 bases, the J end lost 9 bases, and 17 bases lay between the germline ends. The CDR3 DNA follows: TGTGCCAGCAGCCTCACGGGACCTCATCAAGCTTTCTTT. It encodes CASSLTGPHQAFF.

The J gene is TRBJ2-2, the V gene TRBV14; no clear D gene. This CDR3 has 11 amino acids. V was shortened by 0 bases and J by 10 bases, with 3 bases between the two germline ends. CDR1 is SGHDN, CDR2 FVKESK, per germline. CDR3 amino acids: CASSQDEELFF. The CDR3 DNA is TGTGCCAGCAGCCAAGACGAGGAGCTGTTTTTT.

The J gene is TRBJ2-7, the V gene TRBV27; 8 bases match TRBD2. The CDR3 totals 14 residues. Germline lookup yields CDR1 MNHEY and CDR2 SMNVEV (reference sequence). After removal of 8 bases from V and 0 bases from J, the junction contained 6 bases not matched to a gene. The CDR3 sequence is CASRILADSYEQYF. The DNA of the CDR3 is TGTGCCAGCCGTATACTAGCGGACTCCTACGAGCAGTACTTC.

This clonotype was counted once. The J gene is TRBJ2-7, the V gene TRBV7-5; TRBD1 reflects the table's D call only, with no check against the DNA. TRBV7-5 is noted as a pseudogene. The CDR3 consists of 14 residues. CDR3 protein: CSSVSPGPRCALYV. The CDR3, as DNA: TGCAGCTCTGTGTCTCCTGGCCCCAGATGCGCCCTGTACGTC.

CDR3 sequence reads: CASSFSRTGLAKNIQYF. For the CDR3, the DNA is TGTGCCAGCAGCTTCTCCAGGACAGGGCTAGCCAAAAACATTCAGTACTTC. The V call is TRBV11-2, the J call TRBJ2-4, with 8 bases fitting TRBD1. The CDR3 length is 17 residues. Looked up from germline, CDR1 is SGHAT and CDR2 is FQNNGV. Trimming took 3 bases from V and 0 from J; bases not matched to a gene: 7.

This clonotype came up many times. V gene TRBV5-1 combines with J gene TRBJ2-7, with a weak D call TRBD1 (6 bases). Trimming took 2 bases from V and 0 from J, leaving 15 bases between them. Germline V gives CDR1 SGHRS, CDR2 YFSETQ. This CDR3 comprises 16 residues. The CDR3 DNA reads TGCGCCAGCAGCTTACAAGCAGGGGTATTCTCCTACGAGCAGTACTTC. Amino acid sequence: CASSLQAGVFSYEQYF.

In its sample, this clonotype was seen a few times. This chain connects TRBV5-6 to TRBJ2-7; the D gene is possibly TRBD2 (7 bases). The germline V gene encodes CDR1 SGHDT and CDR2 YYEEEE. The CDR3 extends over 14 amino acids. V was trimmed by 4 bases and J by 5 bases, leaving 16 bases between them. DNA for the CDR3: TGTGCCAGCAGCAGGGGGGGGGCCCACCACGAGCAGTACTTC. This sequence encodes CASSRGGAHHEQYF.

This clonotype has only a few counts. The gene calls are TRBV19 and TRBJ1-2; D ambiguous. V dropped 5 bases and J dropped 8 bases, with 12 bases sitting between them. CDR1 and CDR2 (germline): LNHDA, SQIVND (reference sequence). The CDR3 totals 12 residues. The CDR3, as DNA: TGTGCCAGTAGTTCGGACGGCTTCGGCTACACCTTC. Protein sequence: CASSSDGFGYTF.

This clonotype occurred a few times. CDR3 amino acids: CSVTGTATYEQYF. DNA for the CDR3: TGCAGCGTTACCGGGACGGCCACCTACGAGCAGTACTTC. The V and J genes are TRBV29-1 and TRBJ2-7; D is possibly TRBD1 or TRBD2 (5 bases each). V was pared by 5 bases and J by 2 bases, with 13 bases between. This CDR3 region has 13 residues. Germline CDR1 is SQVTM and CDR2 is ANQGSEA.